This passage covers 26 T cell receptor beta chains from one sample sequenced in a study of early T cells in non-severe SARS-CoV-2 infection. TCRdb passed the 5' RACE reads through MiXCR, listing each CDR3 protein once. The sample consists of 50,000 to 75,000 distinct CDR3 sequences, 5.5% to 7% of them appearing once. The sequences come from whole blood, collected at baseline. Receptor source: an adult who was a healthcare worker with PCR-confirmed SARS-CoV-2 infection or an uninfected control (not recorded which).

This clonotype was observed at least ten times. The chain combines TRBV7-2 with TRBJ2-1; no clear D gene. Trimming removed 4 bases at V and 5 bases at J, with 12 bases between. The V gene's germline CDR1 is SGHTA and CDR2 FQGNSA. The CDR3 runs 14 residues. In nucleotides, the CDR3 is TGTGCCAGCAGCTCCCCGGAAAGGCACAATGAGCAGTTCTTC. It yields the protein CASSSPERHNEQFF.

This clonotype was found many times. This chain joins TRBV20-1 and TRBJ2-3, with D perhaps TRBD2 (5 bases). The CDR3 loop spans 14 amino acids. Germline CDR1 is DFQATT and CDR2 is SNEGSKA (reference sequence). Trimming shortened V by 6 bases and J by 2 bases, and 15 bases separated the two germline ends. The CDR3 DNA sequence: TGCAGTGCCTCGACTAAAGCACTCACAGATACGCAGTATTTT. This gives the protein CSASTKALTDTQYF.

This clonotype was detected many times. The chain carries TRBV6-2 or TRBV6-3 and TRBJ2-1; 7 bases fit TRBD2. With V trimmed by 0 bases and J by 4 bases, 9 bases remained unmatched. The V gene's germline CDR1 is MNHEY and CDR2 SVGEGT. This CDR3 spans 17 amino acids. The DNA of the CDR3 is TGTGCCAGCAGTTACTCGAACCCCAGCGGGATATACAATGAGCAGTTCTTC. It codes for CASSYSNPSGIYNEQFF.

This clonotype occurred many times. The rearrangement links TRBV20-1 to TRBJ2-7, with a possible D match to TRBD2 (6 bases). Germline assignment: CDR1 DFQATT and CDR2 SNEGSKA (reference sequence). The germline V and J ends were trimmed by 3 bases and 0 bases, with 9 bases remaining between them. The CDR3 is made up of 13 amino acids. Here the CDR3 reads CSASGRNSYEQYF. Written as DNA, the CDR3 is TGCAGTGCTAGTGGGAGGAACTCCTACGAGCAGTACTTC.

This clonotype was seen a handful of times. The chain has TRBV28 and TRBJ2-7, with 9 bases aligning to TRBD2. CDR3 length: 15 amino acids. J lost 4 bases, V lost 6 bases, and 10 bases had no gene match. CDR1 and CDR2 from the germline V gene are MDHEN and SYDVKM. CDR3 sequence reads: CASRASAGGGYEQYF. CDR3 DNA: TGTGCCAGCAGGGCCTCAGCGGGAGGAGGGTACGAGCAGTACTTC.

The chain couples TRBV11-1 to TRBJ2-7; D is possibly TRBD2 (5 bases). V shed 1 base and J shed 1 base, with 11 bases lying between them. The CDR3 runs to 15 residues. The germline gives CDR1 SGHAT, CDR2 FQDESV (reference sequence). The CDR3 is CASSLVEDSSYEQYF. DNA for the CDR3: TGTGCCAGCAGCTTAGTAGAGGACTCATCCTACGAGCAGTACTTC.

This clonotype was picked up many times. The chain employs TRBV4-1 and TRBJ2-7; D not resolved. Looked up from germline, CDR1 is MGHRA and CDR2 is YSYEKL. The CDR3 has 13 amino acids. V lost 0 bases, J lost 3 bases, and 6 bases lay in between. In DNA, the CDR3 is TGCGCCAGCAGCCAAGAGGCAGGCTACGAGCAGTACTTC. Its translation: CASSQEAGYEQYF.

The chain uses TRBV2 and TRBJ2-1, with 11 bases that match TRBD2. The length of the CDR3 is 14 residues. J lost 9 bases, V lost 4 bases, and 5 bases had no gene match. The germline CDR1 and CDR2 sequences are SNHLY and FYNNEI. CDR3 DNA: TGTGCCAGCAGTGTTGGGACTAGCGGAAGTGAGCAGTTCTTC. Its protein is CASSVGTSGSEQFF.

This clonotype was detected ten times or more. The rearrangement joins TRBV27 to TRBJ2-7; 12 bases line up with TRBD2. J was trimmed by 7 bases and V by 10 bases; bases with no gene match: 14. CDR1 is MNHEY and CDR2 is SMNVEV in the germline V gene (reference sequence). The CDR3 consists of 15 residues. CDR3: CATRRLAGGPGEQYF. The CDR3 region has the DNA TGTGCCACCAGACGGCTAGCGGGAGGGCCGGGTGAGCAGTACTTC.

The chain is built from TRBV7-9 and TRBJ2-5, with 8 bases fitting TRBD2. This CDR3 has 16 amino acids. Germline V gene sequence: CDR1 SEHNR, CDR2 FQNEAQ (reference sequence). V was pared by 1 base and J by 5 bases, with 9 bases of the junction left unmatched. For the CDR3, the DNA is TGTGCCAGCAGCTTAGGTCCAGCGGGGGAACCCGAGACCCAGTACTTC. It specifies CASSLGPAGEPETQYF.

The chain couples TRBV5-3 to TRBJ1-1; D gene uncertain. TRBV5-3 is sorted into the ORF group, with uncertain function. CDR3 length equals 12 residues. The ends were cut back, 4 bases at V and 4 bases at J, with 8 bases in the middle. The DNA for the CDR3 is TGTGCCAGAAGCCTGTCATCCACTGAAGCTTTCTTT. It yields the protein CARSLSSTEAFF.

This clonotype was detected a few times. One end of the junction fails to match germline, which may point to a read error. J is TRBJ2-4 and V is TRBV20-1; possible D gene TRBD2, 5 bases. Germline V gene lookup returns CDR1 DFQATT and CDR2 SNEGSKA (reference sequence). The CDR3 has 16 amino acids. The CDR3 reads CSARDQERIAKNIKYF. In nucleotides, the CDR3 is TGCAGTGCTAGAGATCAGGAGCGGATAGCCAAAAACATTAAGTACTTC.

This chain connects TRBV2 to TRBJ1-3; D is unclear. Trimming removed 4 bases from V and 0 bases from J, with 13 bases in between. Germline V gene data show CDR1 as SNHLY and CDR2 as FYNNEI. The CDR3 totals 16 residues. Written as DNA, the CDR3 is TGTGCCAGCAGTGTCAATAGCCGCTTCTCTGGAAACACCATATATTTT. Amino acids: CASSVNSRFSGNTIYF.

This clonotype showed up many times. The chain is built from TRBV12-3 or TRBV12-4 and TRBJ1-1; TRBD1 is a possible D gene (5 bases). Trimming stripped 5 bases from V and 11 bases from J, with 12 bases between. The CDR3 totals 11 residues. This chain's CDR3 is CASSAQGAAFF. CDR3 sequence (DNA): TGTGCCAGCAGTGCGCAGGGAGCTGCTTTCTTT.

This clonotype was seen at least ten times. The chain recombines TRBV20-1 with TRBJ2-3, with 14 bases lining up with TRBD2. Unmatched junction bases numbered 10, after V lost 5 bases and J lost 9 bases. Germline CDR1 and CDR2: DFQATT and SNEGSKA (reference sequence). The CDR3 contains 15 residues. The CDR3 region has the DNA TGCAGTGCTGCGAGACTAGCGGGAGGGCCTGAGACGCAGTATTTT. It encodes CSAARLAGGPETQYF.

This clonotype has ten or more counts. CDR3 coding DNA: TGTGCCAGTACCTTCGCAAGGGGGGCAGTTGGCTACACCTTC. Amino acid sequence: CASTFARGAVGYTF. This rearrangement joins TRBV19 to TRBJ1-2, with a weak D call TRBD1 (6 bases). The CDR3 is made up of 14 amino acids. From germline, CDR1 is LNHDA and CDR2 SQIVND (reference sequence). V lost 7 bases to trimming and J lost 7 bases, with 19 bases between them.

This sequence joins TRBV28 and TRBJ2-1; D ambiguous. Germline V gives CDR1 MDHEN, CDR2 SYDVKM. This CDR3 has 11 residues. The V and J ends lost 7 bases and 11 bases respectively, with 12 bases between them. The CDR3 region is CASTSPGKQFF. The DNA for the CDR3 is TGTGCCAGCACTTCCCCCGGTAAGCAGTTCTTC.

This chain connects TRBV14 to TRBJ1-3, with D tentatively TRBD1 (5 bases). The CDR3 has 17 residues. CDR1 is SGHDN, CDR2 FVKESK, per germline. The V end lost 4 bases, the J end lost 0 bases, and 16 bases lay between the germline ends. The CDR3 region has the DNA TGTGCCAGCAGCCCCACCGCAGGGCCAACCTCTGGAAACACCATATATTTT. It yields the protein CASSPTAGPTSGNTIYF.

This clonotype appeared a few times. The chain couples TRBV20-1 to TRBJ2-4; perhaps TRBD1 as D (5 bases). The CDR3 sequence is 14 residues long. The V gene's germline CDR1 is DFQATT and CDR2 SNEGSKA (reference sequence). V lost 5 bases and J 6 bases, leaving 17 bases between the germline ends. The DNA for the CDR3 is TGCAGTGCTCAATCTCCTCAGGGAAGAAACATTCAGTACTTC. It is translated as CSAQSPQGRNIQYF.

The table lists this clonotype with many counts. V usage is TRBV29-1 and J usage is TRBJ2-1; tentative D call: TRBD2 (6 bases). Looked up from germline, CDR1 is SQVTM and CDR2 is ANQGSEA. The CDR3 is 13 residues long. The V gene lost 7 bases and the J gene lost 8 bases, with 18 bases spanning the gap. The CDR3 loop is CSAEGGVGDEQFF. Written as DNA, the CDR3 is TGCAGCGCCGAGGGCGGGGTGGGGGATGAGCAGTTCTTC.

This clonotype has at least ten counts. V is TRBV9 and J is TRBJ1-5, with 7 bases aligning to TRBD1. The CDR3 spans 16 residues. With V trimmed by 3 bases and J by 4 bases, 10 bases remained unmatched. From germline, CDR1 is SGDLS and CDR2 YYNGEE. The CDR3 DNA sequence: TGTGCCAGCAGCGAGGGGGCAGGGATTGCGAATCAGCCCCAGCATTTT. Its translation is CASSEGAGIANQPQHF.

Ten or more counts support this clonotype. The V gene is TRBV10-1, the J gene TRBJ2-7; D may be TRBD1 (5 bases). The V gene's germline CDR1 is WNHNN and CDR2 SYGVQD (reference sequence). CDR3 size: 14 residues. V gave up 6 bases and J gave up 3 bases, with 15 bases separating them. DNA for the CDR3: TGCGCCAGCAGCCCGGCACAGGAAGACTACGAGCAGTACTTC. Protein: CASSPAQEDYEQYF.

In this sample, this clonotype turned up many times. The chain employs TRBV6-6 and TRBJ2-3; D is unresolved. The CDR3 consists of 13 residues. Deletions cut 6 bases from V and 0 bases from J, with 7 bases between. Germline V lookup: CDR1 MNHNY, CDR2 SVGAGI (reference sequence). CDR3 residues: CASSPGSTDTQYF. In DNA form, the CDR3 reads TGTGCCAGCAGCCCCGGCAGCACAGATACGCAGTATTTT.

This clonotype appeared many times. The chain joins TRBV5-1 to TRBJ2-7; D may be TRBD1 or TRBD2 (5 bases each). Trimming removed 2 bases from V and 3 bases from J, with 12 bases in between. The CDR3 length is 14 residues. CDR1 is SGHRS and CDR2 is YFSETQ in the germline V gene. CDR3 DNA sequence: TGCGCCAGCAGCTTAAAGGGACCACTCTACGAGCAGTACTTC. This translates into CASSLKGPLYEQYF.

This clonotype was counted only a few times. The chain carries TRBV4-3 and TRBJ1-2; D gene uncertain. CDR3 size: 13 residues. Trimming took 4 bases from V and 0 from J, leaving 6 bases between them. Germline-derived CDR1 and CDR2 are LGHNA and YSLEER. The CDR3 loop reads CASSPNTNYGYTF. DNA for the CDR3: TGCGCCAGCAGCCCAAACACTAACTATGGCTACACCTTC.

This clonotype was seen at least ten times. The chain combines TRBV2 with TRBJ1-4; D unclear. The V and J ends lost 4 bases and 6 bases respectively, with 18 bases between them. Germline V CDR1 and CDR2: SNHLY, FYNNEI. This CDR3 spans 16 amino acids. CDR3: CASSVPDSGWDEKLFF. CDR3 sequence (DNA): TGTGCCAGCAGTGTCCCGGACTCCGGTTGGGATGAAAAACTGTTTTTT.